The 14 T cell receptor beta chains presented below share a single source sample, sequenced in a study of shared clonotypes between healthy human individuals. The table came from immunoSEQ multiplex PCR; TCRdb's copy has only in-frame clones and leaves some out. The sample lists about 2 million clones; roughly 94% were seen once. The naive CD8 subset, CD45RO-negative cells positively selected for CCR7, excluded terminally differentiated effector memory CD45RA+ cells. The source material was naive CD8+ T cells sorted from blood. The receptor set was obtained from a man younger than 35 in good health.

The V and J genes are TRBV11-2 and TRBJ2-7, with D possibly TRBD2 on 5 matching bases. Germline values: CDR1 SGHAT, CDR2 FQNNGV. Trimming pared 5 bases from V and 7 bases from J, leaving 12 bases between. The CDR3 runs to 12 residues. CDR3 region: CASSTSRAEQYF. DNA for the CDR3: TGTGCCAGCAGCACCTCGCGGGCAGAGCAGTACTTC.

CDR3 sequence (DNA): TGTGCCACCAGCAGAGGACTGGGGGTTGAAGCTTTCTTT. It codes for CATSRGLGVEAFF. The V gene is TRBV15, the J gene TRBJ1-1; D perhaps matches TRBD1 (5 bases). Germline loops: CDR1 LNHNV, CDR2 YYDKDF (reference sequence). Trimming pared 1 base from V and 7 bases from J, leaving 10 bases between. The length of the CDR3 is 13 residues.

The chain is built from TRBV13 and TRBJ2-2; TRBD1 matches 7 bases. This CDR3 has 15 amino acids. V gave up 5 bases and J gave up 1 base; unmatched junction bases: 4. Germline CDR1 reads PRHDT; CDR2 reads FYEKMQ (reference sequence). CDR3 residues: CASSTGQENTGELFF. In DNA, the CDR3 is TGTGCCAGCAGCACAGGACAGGAGAACACCGGGGAGCTGTTTTTT.

The chain employs TRBV5-4 and TRBJ1-3; D possibly corresponds to TRBD1 (6 bases). CDR1 is SGHNT and CDR2 is YYREEE in the germline V gene (reference sequence). The CDR3 contains 17 residues. V lost 1 base to trimming and J lost 2 bases, with 16 bases between them. The chain's CDR3 is CASSLYPPGQPGNTIYF. Here the CDR3 DNA reads TGTGCCAGCAGCTTGTACCCTCCGGGACAACCTGGAAACACCATATATTTT. Full variable domain (missing parts from reference TRBV5-4 and TRBJ1-3): ETGVTQSPTHLIKTRGQQVTLRCSSQSGHNTVSWYQQALGQGPQFIFQYYREEENGRGNFPPRFSGLQFPNYSSELNVNALELDDSALYLCASSLYPPGQPGNTIYFGEGSWLTVV.

The rearrangement joins TRBV13 to TRBJ2-3; maybe TRBD2 (7 bases). The CDR3 is 17 residues long. Germline V gene sequence: CDR1 PRHDT, CDR2 FYEKMQ (reference sequence). V was clipped by 4 bases and J by 3 bases, with 20 bases between them. CDR3 protein: CASSSSGGGSPTDTQYF. CDR3 bases: TGTGCCAGCAGCTCCTCGGGGGGCGGGAGCCCAACAGATACGCAGTATTTT.

The genes are TRBV25-1 and TRBJ2-3; D uncertain. Trimming removed 3 bases at V and 1 base at J, with 8 bases between. Per germline, CDR1 MGHDK and CDR2 SYGVNS. This CDR3 is built from 14 residues. The DNA for the CDR3 is TGTGCCAGCAGTGATTATAGGGGCACAGATACGCAGTATTTT. Protein: CASSDYRGTDTQYF.

The DNA for the CDR3 is TGCGCCAGCAGCCAAGATCGGGGGGCGGGCACCGGGGAGCTGTTTTTT. Translation: CASSQDRGAGTGELFF. The gene calls are TRBV4-3 and TRBJ2-2; a possible D gene is TRBD2 (7 bases). The CDR3 covers 16 residues. V dropped 0 bases and J dropped 4 bases, with 12 bases sitting between them. CDR1 is LGHNA, CDR2 YSLEER, per germline.

The chain combines TRBV30 with TRBJ1-4; TRBD1 matches at 7 bases. Germline loops: CDR1 GTSNPN, CDR2 SVGIG (reference sequence). Trimming cost V 3 bases and J 5 bases; bases outside gene matches: 9. The CDR3 runs to 15 residues. The CDR3: CAWRDDRALNEKLFF. As DNA, the CDR3 is TGTGCCTGGAGGGACGACAGGGCCTTAAATGAAAAACTGTTTTTT.

The genes are TRBV7-2 and TRBJ2-2; 14 nucleotides agree with TRBD2. Trimming at V came to 5 bases and at J to 7 bases, leaving 9 bases not matched to a gene. In germline, CDR1 is SGHTA, CDR2 FQGNSA. The CDR3 is made up of 17 amino acids. This CDR3 reads CASSPTSGRAGSGELFF. In DNA, the CDR3 is TGTGCCAGCAGCCCGACTAGCGGGAGGGCCGGAAGCGGGGAGCTGTTTTTT.

The V gene is TRBV10-3, the J gene TRBJ2-3; no firm D call. Germline V lookup: CDR1 ENHRY, CDR2 SYGVKD. This CDR3 is 16 amino acids long. V lost 0 bases and J lost 0, with 10 bases in between. CDR3 loop: CAISESLFGSTDTQYF. DNA for the CDR3: TGTGCCATCAGTGAGTCCCTTTTCGGGAGCACAGATACGCAGTATTTT.

The chain links TRBV27 to TRBJ1-2, with 10 bases aligning to TRBD1. Germline CDR1 and CDR2: MNHEY and SMNVEV (reference sequence). With 0 bases clipped from V and 7 bases from J, the junction kept 5 bases outside the gene matches. The length of the CDR3 is 15 residues. The DNA for the CDR3 is TGTGCCAGCAGTTTATCGTTAGGGACAGGGGTTGGCTACACCTTC. Translation gives CASSLSLGTGVGYTF.

The chain uses TRBV4-1 and TRBJ2-1; 9 nucleotides agree with TRBD1. The junction had 9 bases not matched to a gene; V was cut back by 3 bases and J by 6 bases. CDR1 is MGHRA and CDR2 is YSYEKL in the germline V gene. The CDR3 spans 16 residues. Written as DNA, the CDR3 is TGCGCCAGCAGCCACAGTGGGGGACAGGGAGGCAATGAGCAGTTCTTC. The encoded protein is CASSHSGGQGGNEQFF.

On this clone: Other DNA sequences within the sample encode an identical CDR3. The DNA for the CDR3 is TGTGCCAGCAGCCTAGCGGGAGGGCCAGATACGCAGTATTTT. It translates to CASSLAGGPDTQYF. The gene calls are TRBV6-5 and TRBJ2-3; 12 nucleotides line up with TRBD2. CDR1 and CDR2 (germline): MNHEY, SVGAGI. The J segment lost 4 bases and the V segment lost 6 bases, leaving 2 bases of the junction unmatched. The CDR3 covers 14 residues.

The V and J genes are TRBV19 and TRBJ1-1; the match to TRBD1 covers 7 bases. Looked up from germline, CDR1 is LNHDA and CDR2 is SQIVND (reference sequence). This CDR3 is built from 17 residues. Germline trimming cut 3 bases from V and 0 bases from J; bases unmatched to any gene: 10. This CDR3 is CASSIRQGSGVNTEAFF. CDR3 sequence (DNA): TGTGCCAGTAGTATTAGACAGGGATCGGGAGTGAACACTGAAGCTTTCTTT.